The clone carrying this T cell receptor (beta chain) was seen many times. Using a constant-region primer together with a V-primer adapter, TCRs were subjected to roughly 18 PCR cycles of amplification. Amplification of isolated mRNA was accomplished via in vitro transcription. TCRdb passed the reads through MiXCR, listing each CDR3 protein once. The sample shows tens of thousands of distinct CDR3 sequences, roughly 31% of them seen only once. The data stem from a study of low-dose radiotherapy and immunotherapy resistance in tumors. Described time point: after trial treatment. Treatment here: LDRT plus nivolumab, ipilimumab, low-dose cyclophosphamide and aspirin (RACIN trial). The sequence was collected from a male donor with rectosigmoid adenocarcinoma. The sequencing used PBMCs, collected after low-dose radiotherapy plus immunotherapy.

CDR3 region: CASSKYRESYTGELFF. The CDR3 DNA reads TGTGCCAGCAGCAAATACAGGGAATCATACACCGGGGAGCTGTTTTTT. This chain links TRBV5-6 with TRBJ2-2; D perhaps matches TRBD1 (6 bases). V was trimmed by 4 bases and J by 3 bases, leaving 16 bases between them. This CDR3 region has 16 residues. Germline assignment: CDR1 SGHDT and CDR2 YYEEEE.